The source of this TCR beta chain is a study of shared clonotypes between healthy human individuals. With regard to this clone: Its specificity is not known.

Overall study results and limits: The represented genetic and exposure-history diversity was limited by the small number of donors.

Evenly divided among several immunoSEQ plates was the genomic DNA of each subset. Assay: immunoSEQ multiplex PCR; the TCRdb copy retains only in-frame clones and omits some. The table includes roughly 2 million clones, about 95% detected once. In the naive CD8 group, cells lacked CD45RO and were positively selected for CCR7, so terminally differentiated effector memory CD45RA+ cells were left out. This CDR3 region has 16 residues. With V trimmed by 0 bases and J by 2 bases, 6 bases remained unmatched. The germline CDR1 and CDR2 sequences are SGHVS and FQNEAQ. The receptor comes from a man younger than 35 in good health. Specimen: naive CD8+ T cells sorted from blood. This chain uses TRBV7-8 with TRBJ2-7, with TRBD2 matching 8 bases. The CDR3 sequence: CASSLAVGLETYEQYF. CDR3 sequence (DNA): TGTGCCAGCAGCTTAGCGGTGGGACTAGAAACCTACGAGCAGTACTTC.